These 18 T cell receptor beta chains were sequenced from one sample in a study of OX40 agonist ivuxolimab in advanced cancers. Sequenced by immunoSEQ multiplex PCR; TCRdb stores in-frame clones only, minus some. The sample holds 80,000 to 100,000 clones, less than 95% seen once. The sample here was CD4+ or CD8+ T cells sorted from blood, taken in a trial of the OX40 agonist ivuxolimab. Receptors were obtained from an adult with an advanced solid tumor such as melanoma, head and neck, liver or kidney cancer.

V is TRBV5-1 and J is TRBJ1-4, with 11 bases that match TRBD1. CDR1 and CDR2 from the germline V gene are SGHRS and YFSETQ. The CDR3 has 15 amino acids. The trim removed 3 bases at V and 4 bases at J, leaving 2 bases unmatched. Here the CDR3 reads CASSSGQGVNEKLFF. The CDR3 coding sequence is TGCGCCAGCAGCTCGGGACAGGGGGTTAATGAAAAACTGTTTTTT.

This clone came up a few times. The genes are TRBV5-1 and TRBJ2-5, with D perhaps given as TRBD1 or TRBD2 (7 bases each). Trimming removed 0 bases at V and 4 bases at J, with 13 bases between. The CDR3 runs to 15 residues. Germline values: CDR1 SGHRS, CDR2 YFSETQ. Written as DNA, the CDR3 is TGCGCCAGCAGCTTGGTGGCAGGGGGGGGAGAGACCCAGTACTTC. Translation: CASSLVAGGGETQYF.

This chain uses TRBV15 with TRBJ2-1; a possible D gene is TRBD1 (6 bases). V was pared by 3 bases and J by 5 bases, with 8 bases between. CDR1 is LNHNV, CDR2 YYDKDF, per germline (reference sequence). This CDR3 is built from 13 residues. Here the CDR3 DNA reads TGTGCCACCAGCAGGGACAGCCACAATGAGCAGTTCTTC. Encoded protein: CATSRDSHNEQFF.

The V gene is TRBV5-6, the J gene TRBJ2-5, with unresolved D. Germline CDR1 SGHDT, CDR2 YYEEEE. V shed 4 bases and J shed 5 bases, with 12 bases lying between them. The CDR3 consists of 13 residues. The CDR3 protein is CASSGARLETQYF. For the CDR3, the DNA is TGTGCCAGCAGCGGCGCTCGCTTGGAGACCCAGTACTTC.

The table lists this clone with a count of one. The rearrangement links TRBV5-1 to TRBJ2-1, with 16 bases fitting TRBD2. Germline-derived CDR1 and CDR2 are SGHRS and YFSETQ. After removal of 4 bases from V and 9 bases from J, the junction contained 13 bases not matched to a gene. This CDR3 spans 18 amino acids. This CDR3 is CASSVGTSGRAGLFEQFF. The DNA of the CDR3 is TGCGCCAGCAGCGTGGGGACTAGCGGGAGGGCCGGATTGTTTGAGCAGTTCTTC.

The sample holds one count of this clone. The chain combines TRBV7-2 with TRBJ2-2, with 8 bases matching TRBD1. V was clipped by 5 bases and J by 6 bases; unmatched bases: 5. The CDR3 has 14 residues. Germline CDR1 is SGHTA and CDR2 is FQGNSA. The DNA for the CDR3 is TGTGCCAGCAGCCCGGGACAGGCCTCCGGGGAGCTGTTTTTT. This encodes CASSPGQASGELFF.

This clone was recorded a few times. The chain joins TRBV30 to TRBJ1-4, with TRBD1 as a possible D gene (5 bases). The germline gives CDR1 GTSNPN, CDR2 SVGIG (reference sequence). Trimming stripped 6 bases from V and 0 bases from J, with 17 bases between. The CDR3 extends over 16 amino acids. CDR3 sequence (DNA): TGTGCCTGCCCCGGAGGGGAAAATTCAACTAATGAAAAACTGTTTTTT. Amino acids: CACPGGENSTNEKLFF.

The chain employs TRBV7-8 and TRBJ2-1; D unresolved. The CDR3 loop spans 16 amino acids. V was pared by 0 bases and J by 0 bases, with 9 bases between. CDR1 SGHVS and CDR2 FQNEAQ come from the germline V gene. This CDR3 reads CASSLAERSSYNEQFF. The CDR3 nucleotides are TGTGCCAGCAGCTTAGCAGAGCGTTCCTCCTACAATGAGCAGTTCTTC.

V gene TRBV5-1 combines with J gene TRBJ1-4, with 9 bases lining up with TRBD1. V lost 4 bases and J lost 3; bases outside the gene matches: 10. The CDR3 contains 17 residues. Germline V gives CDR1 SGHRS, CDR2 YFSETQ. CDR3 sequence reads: CASSREYDRGANEKLFF. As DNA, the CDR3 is TGCGCCAGCAGCAGAGAGTATGACAGGGGGGCTAATGAAAAACTGTTTTTT.

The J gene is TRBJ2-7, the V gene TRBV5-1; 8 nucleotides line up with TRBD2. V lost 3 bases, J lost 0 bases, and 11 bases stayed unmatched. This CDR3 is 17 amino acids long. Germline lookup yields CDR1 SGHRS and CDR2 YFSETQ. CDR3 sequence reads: CASSSGRAGDLSYEQYF. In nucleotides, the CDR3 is TGCGCCAGCAGCTCCGGGAGGGCGGGAGACCTCTCCTACGAGCAGTACTTC.

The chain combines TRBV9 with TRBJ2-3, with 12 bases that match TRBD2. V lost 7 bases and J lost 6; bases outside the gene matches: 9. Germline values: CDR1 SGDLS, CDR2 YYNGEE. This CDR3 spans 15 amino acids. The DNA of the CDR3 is TGTGCCAGCGCTTCGACTAGCGGGAGCCCTGATACGCAGTATTTT. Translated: CASASTSGSPDTQYF. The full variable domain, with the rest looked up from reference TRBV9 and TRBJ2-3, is DSGVTQTPKHLITATGQRVTLRCSPRSGDLSVYWYQQSLDQGLQFLIQYYNGEERAKGNILERFSAQQFPDLHSELNLSSLELGDSALYFCASASTSGSPDTQYFGPGTRLTVL.

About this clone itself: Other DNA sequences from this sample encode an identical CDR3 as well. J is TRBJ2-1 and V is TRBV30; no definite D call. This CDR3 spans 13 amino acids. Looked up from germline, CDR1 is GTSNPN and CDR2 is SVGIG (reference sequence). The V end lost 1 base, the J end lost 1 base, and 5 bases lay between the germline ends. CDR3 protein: CAWSEGSYNEQFF. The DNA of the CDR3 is TGTGCCTGGAGTGAGGGATCCTACAATGAGCAGTTCTTC.

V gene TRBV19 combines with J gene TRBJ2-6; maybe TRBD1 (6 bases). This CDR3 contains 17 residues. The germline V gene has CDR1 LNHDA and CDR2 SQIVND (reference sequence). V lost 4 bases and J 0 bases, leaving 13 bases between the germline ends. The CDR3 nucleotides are TGTGCCAGTAGTAGGGACATCGGTTACTCTGGGGCCAACGTCCTGACTTTC. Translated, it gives CASSRDIGYSGANVLTF.

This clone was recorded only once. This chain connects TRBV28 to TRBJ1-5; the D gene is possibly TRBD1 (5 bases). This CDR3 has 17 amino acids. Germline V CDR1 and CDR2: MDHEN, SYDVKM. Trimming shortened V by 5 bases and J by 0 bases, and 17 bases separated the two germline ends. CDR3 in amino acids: CASSAVRGRNSNQPQHF. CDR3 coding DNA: TGTGCCAGCAGTGCCGTGAGGGGACGCAATAGCAATCAGCCCCAGCATTTT.

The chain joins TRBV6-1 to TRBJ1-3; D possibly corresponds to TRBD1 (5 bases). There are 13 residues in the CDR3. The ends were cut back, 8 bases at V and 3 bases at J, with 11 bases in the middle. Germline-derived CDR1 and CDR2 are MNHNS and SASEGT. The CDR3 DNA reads TGTGCCAGCGGCACAGGATATGGAAACACCATATATTTT. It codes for CASGTGYGNTIYF.

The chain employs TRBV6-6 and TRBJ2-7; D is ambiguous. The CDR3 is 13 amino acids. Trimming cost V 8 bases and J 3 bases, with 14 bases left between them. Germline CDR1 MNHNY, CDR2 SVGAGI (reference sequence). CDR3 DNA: TGTGCCAGCTCCCTGGTTGGAGACTACGAGCAGTACTTC. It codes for CASSLVGDYEQYF.

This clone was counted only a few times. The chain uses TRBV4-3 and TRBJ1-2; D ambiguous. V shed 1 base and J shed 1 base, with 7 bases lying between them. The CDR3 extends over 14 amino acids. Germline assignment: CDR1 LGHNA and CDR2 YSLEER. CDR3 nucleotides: TGCGCCAGCAGCCAAGTGGACGGTAACTATGGCTACACCTTC. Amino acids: CASSQVDGNYGYTF.

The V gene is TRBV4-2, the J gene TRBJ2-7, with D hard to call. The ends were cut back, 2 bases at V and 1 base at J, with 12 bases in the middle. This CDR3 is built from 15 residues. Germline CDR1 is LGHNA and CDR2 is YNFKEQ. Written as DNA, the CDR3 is TGTGCCAGCAGCCAACTACGGGCGGAGTCCTACGAGCAGTACTTC. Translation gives CASSQLRAESYEQYF.